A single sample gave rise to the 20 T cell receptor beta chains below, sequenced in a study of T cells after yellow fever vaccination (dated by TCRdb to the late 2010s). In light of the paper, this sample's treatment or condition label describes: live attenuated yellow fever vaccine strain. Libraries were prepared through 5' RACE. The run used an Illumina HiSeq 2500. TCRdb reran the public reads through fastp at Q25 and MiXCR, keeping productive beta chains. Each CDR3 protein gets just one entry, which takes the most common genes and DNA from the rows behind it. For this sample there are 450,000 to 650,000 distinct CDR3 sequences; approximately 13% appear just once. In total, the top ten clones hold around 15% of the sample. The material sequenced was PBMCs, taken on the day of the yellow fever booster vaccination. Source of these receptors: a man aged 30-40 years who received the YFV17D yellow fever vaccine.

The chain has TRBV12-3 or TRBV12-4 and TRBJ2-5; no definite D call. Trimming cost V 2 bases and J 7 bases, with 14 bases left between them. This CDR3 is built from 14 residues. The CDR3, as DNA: TGTGCCAGCAGTTTATATCCCTTTTCGGGGACCCAGTACTTC. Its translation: CASSLYPFSGTQYF.

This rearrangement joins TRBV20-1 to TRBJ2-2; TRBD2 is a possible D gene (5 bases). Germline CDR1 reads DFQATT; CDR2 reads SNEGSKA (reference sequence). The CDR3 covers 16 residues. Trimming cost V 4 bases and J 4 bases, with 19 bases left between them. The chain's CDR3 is CSAIPSVGAVTGELFF. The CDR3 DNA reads TGCAGTGCTATCCCTTCGGTGGGAGCCGTCACCGGGGAGCTGTTTTTT.

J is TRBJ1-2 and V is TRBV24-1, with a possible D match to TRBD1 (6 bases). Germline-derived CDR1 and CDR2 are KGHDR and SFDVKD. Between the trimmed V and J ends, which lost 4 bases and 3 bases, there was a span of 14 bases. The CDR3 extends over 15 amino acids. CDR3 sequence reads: CATSDPRAGDYGYTF. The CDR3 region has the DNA TGTGCCACCAGTGACCCGAGGGCAGGGGACTATGGCTACACCTTC.

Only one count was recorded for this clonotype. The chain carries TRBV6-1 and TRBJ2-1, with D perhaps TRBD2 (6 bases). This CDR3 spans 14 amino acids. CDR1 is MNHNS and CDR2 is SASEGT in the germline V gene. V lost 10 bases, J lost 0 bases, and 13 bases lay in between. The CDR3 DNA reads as TGTGCCACCGGGCGGGATAGCTCCTACAATGAGCAGTTCTTC. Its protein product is CATGRDSSYNEQFF.

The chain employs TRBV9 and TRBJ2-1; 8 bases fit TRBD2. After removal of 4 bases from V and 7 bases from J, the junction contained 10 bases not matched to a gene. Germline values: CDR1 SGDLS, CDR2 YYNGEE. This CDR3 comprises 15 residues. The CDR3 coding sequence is TGTGCCAGCAGCTTTACTAGCGGACTACCAAATGAGCAGTTCTTC. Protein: CASSFTSGLPNEQFF.

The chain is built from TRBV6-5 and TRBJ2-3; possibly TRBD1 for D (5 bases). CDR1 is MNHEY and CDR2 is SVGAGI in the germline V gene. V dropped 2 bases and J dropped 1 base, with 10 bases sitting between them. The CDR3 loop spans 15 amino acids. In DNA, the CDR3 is TGTGCCAGCAGTTACACTGGCAGGGGCACAGATACGCAGTATTTT. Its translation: CASSYTGRGTDTQYF.

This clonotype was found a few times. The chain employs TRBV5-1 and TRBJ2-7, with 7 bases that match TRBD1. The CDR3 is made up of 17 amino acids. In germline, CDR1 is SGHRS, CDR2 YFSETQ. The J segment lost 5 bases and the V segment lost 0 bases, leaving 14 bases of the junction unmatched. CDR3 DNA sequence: TGCGCCAGCAGCTTGGAGGCTATGAGGGGGCTTTTCAACGAGCAGTACTTC. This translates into CASSLEAMRGLFNEQYF.

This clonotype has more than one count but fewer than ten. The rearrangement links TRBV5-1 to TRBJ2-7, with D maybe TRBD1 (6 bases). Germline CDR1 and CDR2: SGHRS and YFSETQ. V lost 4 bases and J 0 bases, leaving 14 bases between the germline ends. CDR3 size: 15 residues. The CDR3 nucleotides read TGCGCCAGCAGCCCTACCCGGGACAACTCCTACGAGCAGTACTTC. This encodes CASSPTRDNSYEQYF.

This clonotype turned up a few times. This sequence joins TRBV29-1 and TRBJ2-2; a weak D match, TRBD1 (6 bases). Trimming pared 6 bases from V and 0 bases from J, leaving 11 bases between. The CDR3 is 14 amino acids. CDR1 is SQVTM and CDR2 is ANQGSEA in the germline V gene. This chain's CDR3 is CSVEDRTNTGELFF. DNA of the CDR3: TGCAGCGTGGAGGACAGAACGAACACCGGGGAGCTGTTTTTT.

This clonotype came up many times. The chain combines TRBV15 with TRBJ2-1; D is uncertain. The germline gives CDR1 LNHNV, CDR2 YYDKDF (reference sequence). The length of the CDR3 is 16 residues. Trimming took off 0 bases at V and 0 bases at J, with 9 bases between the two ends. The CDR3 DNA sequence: TGTGCCACCAGCAGAGATCTGGCTAGCTCCTACAATGAGCAGTTCTTC. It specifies CATSRDLASSYNEQFF.

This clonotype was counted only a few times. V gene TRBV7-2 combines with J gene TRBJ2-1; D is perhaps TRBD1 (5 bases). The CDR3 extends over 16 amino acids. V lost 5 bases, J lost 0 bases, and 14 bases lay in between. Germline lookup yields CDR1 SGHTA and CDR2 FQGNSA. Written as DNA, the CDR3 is TGTGCCAGCAGCAGGGGTGGAAAAAGCTCCTACAATGAGCAGTTCTTC. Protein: CASSRGGKSSYNEQFF.

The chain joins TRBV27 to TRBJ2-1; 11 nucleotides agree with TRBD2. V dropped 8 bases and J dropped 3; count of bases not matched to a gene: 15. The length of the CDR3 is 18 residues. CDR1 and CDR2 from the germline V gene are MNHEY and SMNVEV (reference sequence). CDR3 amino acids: CASSSHAGTSGFYNEQFF. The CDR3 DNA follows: TGTGCCAGCTCAAGCCACGCCGGGACTAGCGGTTTCTACAATGAGCAGTTCTTC.

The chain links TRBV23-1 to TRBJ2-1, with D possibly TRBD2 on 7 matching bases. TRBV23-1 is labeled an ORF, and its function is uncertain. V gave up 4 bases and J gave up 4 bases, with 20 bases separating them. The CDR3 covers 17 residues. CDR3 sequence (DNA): TGCGCCAGCAGTCGAGACAGGCCTAGCGGATATTACAATGAGCAGTTCTTC. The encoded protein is CASSRDRPSGYYNEQFF.

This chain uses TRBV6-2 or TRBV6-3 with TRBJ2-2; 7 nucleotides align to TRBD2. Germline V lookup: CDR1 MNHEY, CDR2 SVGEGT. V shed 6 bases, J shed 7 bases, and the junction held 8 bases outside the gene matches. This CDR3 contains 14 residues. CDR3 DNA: TGTGCCAGCAGAACGGGAGGATTGGGCGGGGAGCTGTTTTTT. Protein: CASRTGGLGGELFF.

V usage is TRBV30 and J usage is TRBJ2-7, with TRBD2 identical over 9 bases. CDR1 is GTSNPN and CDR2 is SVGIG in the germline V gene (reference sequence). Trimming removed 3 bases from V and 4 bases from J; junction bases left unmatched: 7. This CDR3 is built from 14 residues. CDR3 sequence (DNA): TGTGCCTGGAGCCCAAGCGGGAGGAATTACGAGCAGTACTTC. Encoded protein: CAWSPSGRNYEQYF.

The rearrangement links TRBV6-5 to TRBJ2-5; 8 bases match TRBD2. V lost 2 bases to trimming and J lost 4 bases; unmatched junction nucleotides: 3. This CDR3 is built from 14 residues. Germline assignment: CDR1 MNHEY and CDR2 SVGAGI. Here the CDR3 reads CASSYEREGETQYF. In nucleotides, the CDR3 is TGTGCCAGCAGTTACGAACGGGAGGGAGAGACCCAGTACTTC.

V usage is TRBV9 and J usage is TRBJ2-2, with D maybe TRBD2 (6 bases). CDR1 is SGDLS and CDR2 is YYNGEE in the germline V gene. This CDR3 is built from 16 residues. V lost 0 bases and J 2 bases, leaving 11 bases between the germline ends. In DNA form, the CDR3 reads TGTGCCAGCAGCGTAGCTTGGAGGGGCAACACCGGGGAGCTGTTTTTT. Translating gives CASSVAWRGNTGELFF.

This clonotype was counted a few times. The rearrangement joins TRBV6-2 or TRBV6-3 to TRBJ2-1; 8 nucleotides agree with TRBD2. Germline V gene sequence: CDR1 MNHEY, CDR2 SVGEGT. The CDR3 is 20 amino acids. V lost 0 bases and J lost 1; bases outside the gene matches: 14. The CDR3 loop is CASSYSRTSGHKYSYNEQFF. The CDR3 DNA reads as TGTGCCAGCAGTTACTCGAGAACTAGCGGTCATAAATATTCCTACAATGAGCAGTTCTTC.

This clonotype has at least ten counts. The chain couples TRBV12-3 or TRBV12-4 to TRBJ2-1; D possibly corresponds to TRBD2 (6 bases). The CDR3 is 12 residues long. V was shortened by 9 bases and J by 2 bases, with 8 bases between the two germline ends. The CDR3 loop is CASSGTYNEQFF. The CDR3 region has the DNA TGTGCCAGTAGCGGTACCTACAATGAGCAGTTCTTC.

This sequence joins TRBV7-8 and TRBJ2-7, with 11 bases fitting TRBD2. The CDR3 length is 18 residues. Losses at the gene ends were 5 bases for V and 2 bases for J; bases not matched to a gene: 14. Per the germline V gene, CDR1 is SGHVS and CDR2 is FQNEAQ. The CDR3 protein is CASSQIHTKTSGTYEQYF. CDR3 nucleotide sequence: TGTGCCAGCAGCCAAATCCATACCAAGACTAGCGGGACCTACGAGCAGTACTTC.